These T cell receptor beta chains were read from a single sample in a study of T-cell memory formation after mild COVID-19. TCRdb recomputed calls from the 5' RACE reads with MiXCR, one row per CDR3 protein. The sample includes about 180,000 distinct CDR3 sequences, 15% to 20% of them seen just once. The sample comprised PBMCs or a T cell subset sorted from them (not recorded which). The receptors shown here come from a man aged 18 to 35 who had mild COVID-19 (a few samples of this study predate the infection). Cell type and time point are not known. Both conserved end residues are part of each CDR3. Fields, in order: V gene, J gene, clone size, D gene, CDR3 DNA, CDR3 protein. D genes are given only for firm matches. Only some rows state a clone size, as once, few, many or a class for expanded clones.

TRBV11-3	TRBJ2-5	.	TRBD2	TGTGCCAGCAGCTTCGGCGGGGGGAGCGAGACCCAGTACTTC	CASSFGGGSETQYF
TRBV12-3/TRBV12-4	TRBJ2-5	.	TRBD2	TGTGCCAGCAGTTCCCTAGCGGGGGTAGAGACCCAGTACTTC	CASSSLAGVETQYF
TRBV6-1	TRBJ1-2	few	.	TGTGCCAGCAGTGAAGTTGGACTTAACTATGGCTACACCTTC	CASSEVGLNYGYTF
TRBV25-1	TRBJ2-3	.	TRBD2	TGTGCCACCCGACTAGCGGGGGGTAAGGATACGCAGTATTTT	CATRLAGGKDTQYF
TRBV11-1	TRBJ2-3	.	.	TGTGCCAGCAGCTTGGGACAAGCAGATACGCAGTATTTT	CASSLGQADTQYF
TRBV12-3/TRBV12-4	TRBJ1-2	.	.	TGTGCCATCAGGGTACCCGACCTGTATGGCTACACCTTC	CAIRVPDLYGYTF
TRBV12-3/TRBV12-4	TRBJ1-5	few	.	TGTGCCAGCAGTTTTGTCGTGGCCATAAACGGCAATCAGCCCCAGCATTTT	CASSFVVAINGNQPQHF
TRBV5-6	TRBJ1-3	.	.	TGTGCCAGCAGCTTGAGGGCTGGAAACACCATATATTTT	CASSLRAGNTIYF
TRBV2	TRBJ2-5	many	TRBD2	TGTGCCACCACCCCGGGACTAGCTTCGGAGACCCAGTACTTC	CATTPGLASETQYF
TRBV5-1	TRBJ1-1	few	TRBD1	TGCGCCAGCAGCCCGGGACAGCAGAACACTGAAGCTTTCTTT	CASSPGQQNTEAFF
TRBV7-2	TRBJ2-5	few	.	TGTGCCAGCAGCGGGGGGATGGGAGAGACCCAGTACTTC	CASSGGMGETQYF
TRBV7-3	TRBJ2-2	once	TRBD1	TGTGCCAGCAGCTCGCGGGACAGGAGAACCGGGGAGCTGTTTTTT	CASSSRDRRTGELFF
TRBV7-9	TRBJ2-1	.	.	TGTGCCAGCAGTGCCGGCAGGACTACCTACAATGAGCAGTTCTTC	CASSAGRTTYNEQFF
TRBV4-2	TRBJ2-3	.	.	TGTGCCAGCAGCCAAGATCAGGAGTATACGCAGTATTTT	CASSQDQEYTQYF
TRBV5-1	TRBJ2-2	.	.	TGCGCCAGCAGGGACAGTTTTAACACCGGGGAGCTGTTTTTT	CASRDSFNTGELFF
TRBV4-3	TRBJ2-3	few	.	TGCGCCAGCAGCCAAGATAGGGCAGGGATGACAGATACGCAGTATTTT	CASSQDRAGMTDTQYF
TRBV20-1	TRBJ2-5	.	.	TGCAGTGCTAGTGTCGCAGGGGTGGGAGAGACCCAGTACTTC	CSASVAGVGETQYF
TRBV7-9	TRBJ2-3	few	TRBD1	TGTGCCAGCAGAGATACCACAGGGGCAGATACGCAGTATTTT	CASRDTTGADTQYF
TRBV10-3	TRBJ1-1	few	.	TGTGCCATCAGTGAGTATGATGGGACACCCACTGAAGCTTTCTTT	CAISEYDGTPTEAFF
TRBV5-1	TRBJ2-5	.	.	TGCGCCAGCAGCTTCTCCGATATTTCGGAGACCCAGTACTTC	CASSFSDISETQYF
TRBV10-3	TRBJ2-3	few	.	TGTGCCATCAGTGAGGGGGTCTCAGATACGCAGTATTTT	CAISEGVSDTQYF
TRBV5-1	TRBJ2-2	few	TRBD1	TGCGCCAGCAGGGTGGACAGGGGCGCCCCCGGGGAGCTGTTTTTT	CASRVDRGAPGELFF
TRBV6-1	TRBJ1-5	few	.	TGTGCCAGCAGGAGGGAGTATAGCAATCAGCCCCAGCATTTT	CASRREYSNQPQHF
TRBV6-2/TRBV6-3	TRBJ2-1	.	.	TGTGCCAGCAGCCGCGTGGGAGCGGCCGGGTTGCCCAATGAGCAGTTCTTC	CASSRVGAAGLPNEQFF
TRBV6-2/TRBV6-3	TRBJ2-1	.	TRBD1	TGTGCCAGCAGATCCGACGGGACAGGGAGGGAATCCTACAATGAGCAGTTCTTC	CASRSDGTGRESYNEQFF
TRBV9	TRBJ1-1	.	.	TGTGCCAGCAGCGTAGAGGTCAGGGGCGAGACTGAAGCTTTCTTT	CASSVEVRGETEAFF
TRBV15	TRBJ1-1	.	.	TGTGCCACCAGCAGAGATGAAGGGGAAGCTTTCTTT	CATSRDEGEAFF
TRBV6-1	TRBJ1-5	.	.	TGTGCCAGCAGTGATCACTCATTGGCCAATCAGCCCCAGCATTTT	CASSDHSLANQPQHF
TRBV6-6	TRBJ1-2	few	TRBD1	TGTGCCAGCAGTACTAACAGGGGGCGAGGCTACACCTTC	CASSTNRGRGYTF
TRBV7-2	TRBJ1-1	few	.	TGTGCCAGCAGCTCCACGGGGCTGAACACTGAAGCTTTCTTT	CASSSTGLNTEAFF
TRBV6-5	TRBJ2-4	.	TRBD2	TGTGCCAGCAGACACGCCGGGACCCGGGAGGAAGCCAAAAACATTCAGTACTTC	CASRHAGTREEAKNIQYF
TRBV11-2	TRBJ2-3	.	TRBD2	TGTGCCAGCAGCCCCTTCTCGGGGGGTAGCACAGATACGCAGTATTTT	CASSPFSGGSTDTQYF
TRBV6-6	TRBJ2-5	.	.	TGTGCCAGCAGTAACCAGGGGCACCCCCAAGAGACCCAGTACTTC	CASSNQGHPQETQYF
TRBV7-9	TRBJ1-4	few	.	TGTGCCAGCAGCGGGTCCGGGTACGAAAAACTGTTTTTT	CASSGSGYEKLFF
TRBV29-1	TRBJ2-7	many	TRBD2	TGCAGCGTTGTCAGACCTAGCGGAGGCGAGCAGTACTTC	CSVVRPSGGEQYF
TRBV5-1	TRBJ1-2	many	.	TGCGCCAGCAGGTCCAACGGATTTAACTATGGCTACACCTTC	CASRSNGFNYGYTF
TRBV28	TRBJ1-2	.	.	TGTGCCAGCAGTTCTCCCAGGACTTCAGTTAACTATGGCTACACCTTC	CASSSPRTSVNYGYTF
TRBV4-2	TRBJ1-5	few	.	TGTGCCAGCAGCCAAGATCTTGGCGGGGGTCAGCCCCAGCATTTT	CASSQDLGGGQPQHF
TRBV9	TRBJ2-2	.	.	TGTGCCAGCAGCGTAGGGCCAGCGAACACCGGGGAGCTGTTTTTT	CASSVGPANTGELFF
TRBV7-9	TRBJ2-3	.	TRBD2	TGTGCCAGCAGCTTAGCGGTCGGGAGCGGGGGCACAGATACGCAGTATTTT	CASSLAVGSGGTDTQYF
TRBV7-2	TRBJ1-1	.	.	TGTGCCAGCAGCCGAACAGCAAAAGCTTTCTTT	CASSRTAKAFF
TRBV5-5	TRBJ1-6	few	TRBD1	TGTGCCAGCAGCTTGGGGACAGGGGACTCACCCCTCCACTTT	CASSLGTGDSPLHF
TRBV5-4	TRBJ1-4	.	.	TGTGCCAGCAGCTTGCTGCTCGGGGGCGGCGGAGGTGAAAAACTGTTTTTT	CASSLLLGGGGGEKLFF
TRBV5-1	TRBJ1-1	.	.	TGCGCCAGCAGCTTGGAAGGGGTGAACACTGAAGCTTTCTTT	CASSLEGVNTEAFF
TRBV4-3	TRBJ2-4	.	.	TGCGCCAGCAGCCAAGCGCAGGGAAACATTCAGTACTTC	CASSQAQGNIQYF
TRBV20-1	TRBJ2-1	few	TRBD1	TGCAGTGGTCGGACAGGGAGGAACAATGAGCAGTTCTTC	CSGRTGRNNEQFF
TRBV5-1	TRBJ1-1	many	.	TGCGCCAGCAGCTTGAATGGGGGCTCAGAAACTGAAGCTTTCTTT	CASSLNGGSETEAFF